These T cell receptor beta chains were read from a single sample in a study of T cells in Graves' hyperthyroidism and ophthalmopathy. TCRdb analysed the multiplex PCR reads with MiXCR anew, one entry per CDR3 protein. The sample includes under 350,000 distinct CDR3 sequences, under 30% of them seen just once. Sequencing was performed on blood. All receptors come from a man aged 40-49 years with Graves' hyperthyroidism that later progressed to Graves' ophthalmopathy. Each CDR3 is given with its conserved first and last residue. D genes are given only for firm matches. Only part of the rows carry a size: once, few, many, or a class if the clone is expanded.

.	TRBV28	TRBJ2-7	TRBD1	TGTGCCAGCAGTTTAGGAGGGACAGGGTTGTACGAGCAGTACTTC	CASSLGGTGLYEQYF
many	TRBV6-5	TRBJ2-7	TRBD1	TGTGCCAGCAGTTACACCGGACAGGGGACCAACGAGCAGTACTTC	CASSYTGQGTNEQYF
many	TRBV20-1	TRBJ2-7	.	TGCAGTGCTCAACAGGGTCTCTCCTACGAGCAGTACTTC	CSAQQGLSYEQYF
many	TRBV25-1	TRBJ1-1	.	TGTGCCAGCAGTGAATGGCCAGGAAAAAAAGCTTTCTTT	CASSEWPGKKAFF
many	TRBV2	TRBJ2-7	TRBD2	TGTGCCAGCAGTGAACTACTAGCGGGAGTAGGTGAGCAGTACTTC	CASSELLAGVGEQYF
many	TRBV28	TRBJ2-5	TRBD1	TGTGCCAGCAGTTTATCGGGACAGGGAGGCCAAAGGGGAGAGACCCAGTACTTC	CASSLSGQGGQRGETQYF
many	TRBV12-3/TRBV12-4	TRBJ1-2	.	TGTGCCAGCAGCCGAGGGGGGGCTAACTATGGCTACACCTTC	CASSRGGANYGYTF
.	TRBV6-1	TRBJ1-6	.	TGTGCCACCCAAGGGGGGGGAGCGGGTTCACCCCTCCACTTT	CATQGGGAGSPLHF
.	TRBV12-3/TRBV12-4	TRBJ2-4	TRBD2	TGTGCCAGCAGTTTGGGCGGGAGCGCTCTGGGAAACATTCAGTACTTC	CASSLGGSALGNIQYF
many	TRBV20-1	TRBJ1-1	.	TGCAGGGTGACAGAGAACACTGAAGCTTTCTTT	CRVTENTEAFF
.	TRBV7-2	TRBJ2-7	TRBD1	TGTGCCAGCAGCCCTTCGACAGGGACCAACGAGCAGTACTTC	CASSPSTGTNEQYF
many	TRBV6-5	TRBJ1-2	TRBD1	TGTGCCAGCAGCAGGGGGCCTGGCTACACCTTC	CASSRGPGYTF
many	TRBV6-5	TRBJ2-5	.	TGTGCCAGCAGTTACTTGACTAGTTGGCAGACCCAGTACTTC	CASSYLTSWQTQYF
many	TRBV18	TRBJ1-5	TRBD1	TGTGCCAGCTCGGCACCGGGACAGGGGTATCAGCCCCAGCATTTT	CASSAPGQGYQPQHF
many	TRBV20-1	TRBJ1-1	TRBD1	TGCAGTGCTCCCCACCCAGGGGGCACTGAAGCTTTCTTT	CSAPHPGGTEAFF
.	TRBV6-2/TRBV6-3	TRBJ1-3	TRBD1	TGTGCCAGCAGCTACTCGATGGGACAGGGGGGTTCTGGAAACACCATATATTTT	CASSYSMGQGGSGNTIYF
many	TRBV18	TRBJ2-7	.	TGTGCCAGCTCACCTCGAGACAGAAACTACGAGCAGTACTTC	CASSPRDRNYEQYF
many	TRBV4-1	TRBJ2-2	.	TGCGCCAGCAGCCAAGACCTTCACAGGAACACCGGGGAGCTGTTTTTT	CASSQDLHRNTGELFF
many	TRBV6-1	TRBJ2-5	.	TGTGCCAGCATGGGGGGAGGAGAGACCCAGTACTTC	CASMGGGETQYF
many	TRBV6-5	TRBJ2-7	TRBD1	TGTGCCAGCAGCTACCCGACAGGGATCTACGAGCAGTACTTC	CASSYPTGIYEQYF
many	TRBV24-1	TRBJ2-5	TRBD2	TGTGCCACCAGTGATTCGCGCGGGAGCGGAGAGACCCAGTACTTC	CATSDSRGSGETQYF
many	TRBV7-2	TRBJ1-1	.	TGTGCCAGCAGCTTAGGGCAGGGGCTTTCTGCTTTCTTT	CASSLGQGLSAFF
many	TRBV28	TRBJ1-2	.	TGTGCCAGCAGTTCTGCAACAGGGTGGGGGCTCTATGGCTACACCTTC	CASSSATGWGLYGYTF
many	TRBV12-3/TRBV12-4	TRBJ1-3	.	TGTGCCAGCAGTTTTTTGCGCCACTCTGGAAACACCATATATTTT	CASSFLRHSGNTIYF
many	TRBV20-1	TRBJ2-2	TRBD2	TGCAGTGCTAGAGTTGTAGTGGGGGGGTTACGGACCGGGGAGCTGTTTTTT	CSARVVVGGLRTGELFF
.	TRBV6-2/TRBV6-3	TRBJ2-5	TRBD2	TGTGCCACCCTAGCGGGAGACACCGGGGCCCAGTACTTC	CATLAGDTGAQYF
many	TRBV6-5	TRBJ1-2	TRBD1	TGTGCCAGCAGCTGGGACAGAACCTATGGCTACACCTTC	CASSWDRTYGYTF
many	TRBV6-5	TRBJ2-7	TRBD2	TGTGCCAGCAGTACCCTGGGCGGGAGTAGGTACGAGCAGTACTTC	CASSTLGGSRYEQYF
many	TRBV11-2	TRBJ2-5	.	TGTGCCAGCAGCTTATGGCAGGAAGAGACCCAGTACTTC	CASSLWQEETQYF
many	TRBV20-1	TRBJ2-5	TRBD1	TGCAGTGCTGACAGGGGAGGGACCCAGTACTTC	CSADRGGTQYF
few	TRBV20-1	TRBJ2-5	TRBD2	TGCAGTGCTAGAGGGATCGAGTTGGGCACGGGGGGTACCCAGTACTTC	CSARGIELGTGGTQYF
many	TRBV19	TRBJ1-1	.	TGTGCCAGTAGTATAGATTTCGGCAGCTTGAACACTGAAGCTTTCTTT	CASSIDFGSLNTEAFF
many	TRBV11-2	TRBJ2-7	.	TGTGCCAGCAGTCGACCGGGGGCCTACGAGCAGTACTTC	CASSRPGAYEQYF
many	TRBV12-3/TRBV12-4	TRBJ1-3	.	TGTGCCAGCACCAACCTTGGAAACACCATATATTTT	CASTNLGNTIYF
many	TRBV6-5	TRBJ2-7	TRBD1	TGTGCCAGCAGACTCCGGGACAGGGGGGCGTACGAGCAGTACTTC	CASRLRDRGAYEQYF
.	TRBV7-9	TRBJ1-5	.	TGTGCCAGCGGCCCGACAGGAGGGGGGGATCAGCCCCCGCATTTT	CASGPTGGGDQPPHF
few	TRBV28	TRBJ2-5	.	TGTGCCAGCAGTTTGTATGAATTGGGGGGCAATAGGGAAGAGACCCAGTACTTC	CASSLYELGGNREETQYF
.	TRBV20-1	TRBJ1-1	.	TGCAGTGCTTACCGACAGTATGAAGCTTTCTTT	CSAYRQYEAFF
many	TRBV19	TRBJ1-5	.	TGTGCCAGTAGTACGACAGCCTATAGCAATCAGCCCCAGCATTTT	CASSTTAYSNQPQHF
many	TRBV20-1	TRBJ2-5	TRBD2	TGCAGTGCTAGGGACCAGCGGGGGATAGAAGAGACCCAGTACTTC	CSARDQRGIEETQYF
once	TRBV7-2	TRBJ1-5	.	TGTGCCAGCAGCTTAGAAGTAGTTCAGCCCCAGCATTTT	CASSLEVVQPQHF
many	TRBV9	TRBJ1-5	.	TGTGCCAGCAGCGTAGCCGGGAATAGCAATCAGCCCCAGCATTTT	CASSVAGNSNQPQHF
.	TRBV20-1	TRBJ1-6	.	TGCAGTGCTAGAGATTGGACGGAGAATTCACCCCTCCACTTT	CSARDWTENSPLHF
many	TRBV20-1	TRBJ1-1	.	TGCAGTGCTCAAGCGGGACCCCTGAACACTGAAGCTTTCTTT	CSAQAGPLNTEAFF
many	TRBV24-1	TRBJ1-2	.	TGTGCCACCAGTTACCGGGACGGCTACACCTTC	CATSYRDGYTF
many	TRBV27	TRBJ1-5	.	TGTGCCAGCAGTTTGGAGGGGCTCCCGAATCAGCCCCAGCATTTT	CASSLEGLPNQPQHF
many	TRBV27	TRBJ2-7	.	TGTGCCAGCAGTTTCCCCCTCCAGTACTTC	CASSFPLQYF
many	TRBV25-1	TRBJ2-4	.	TGTGCCAGCAGTGATTCCTCAAATTGGCGCAAAAACATTCAGTACTTC	CASSDSSNWRKNIQYF
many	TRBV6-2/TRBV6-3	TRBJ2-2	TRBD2	TGTGCCAGCAGTTACTCATCGGGGGGGGGCGCGAACACCGGGGAGCTGTTTTTT	CASSYSSGGGANTGELFF
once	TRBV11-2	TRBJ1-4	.	TGTGCCAGCAGTGAAGGTTCGGGGCTAGGGGAAAAACTGTTTTTT	CASSEGSGLGEKLFF